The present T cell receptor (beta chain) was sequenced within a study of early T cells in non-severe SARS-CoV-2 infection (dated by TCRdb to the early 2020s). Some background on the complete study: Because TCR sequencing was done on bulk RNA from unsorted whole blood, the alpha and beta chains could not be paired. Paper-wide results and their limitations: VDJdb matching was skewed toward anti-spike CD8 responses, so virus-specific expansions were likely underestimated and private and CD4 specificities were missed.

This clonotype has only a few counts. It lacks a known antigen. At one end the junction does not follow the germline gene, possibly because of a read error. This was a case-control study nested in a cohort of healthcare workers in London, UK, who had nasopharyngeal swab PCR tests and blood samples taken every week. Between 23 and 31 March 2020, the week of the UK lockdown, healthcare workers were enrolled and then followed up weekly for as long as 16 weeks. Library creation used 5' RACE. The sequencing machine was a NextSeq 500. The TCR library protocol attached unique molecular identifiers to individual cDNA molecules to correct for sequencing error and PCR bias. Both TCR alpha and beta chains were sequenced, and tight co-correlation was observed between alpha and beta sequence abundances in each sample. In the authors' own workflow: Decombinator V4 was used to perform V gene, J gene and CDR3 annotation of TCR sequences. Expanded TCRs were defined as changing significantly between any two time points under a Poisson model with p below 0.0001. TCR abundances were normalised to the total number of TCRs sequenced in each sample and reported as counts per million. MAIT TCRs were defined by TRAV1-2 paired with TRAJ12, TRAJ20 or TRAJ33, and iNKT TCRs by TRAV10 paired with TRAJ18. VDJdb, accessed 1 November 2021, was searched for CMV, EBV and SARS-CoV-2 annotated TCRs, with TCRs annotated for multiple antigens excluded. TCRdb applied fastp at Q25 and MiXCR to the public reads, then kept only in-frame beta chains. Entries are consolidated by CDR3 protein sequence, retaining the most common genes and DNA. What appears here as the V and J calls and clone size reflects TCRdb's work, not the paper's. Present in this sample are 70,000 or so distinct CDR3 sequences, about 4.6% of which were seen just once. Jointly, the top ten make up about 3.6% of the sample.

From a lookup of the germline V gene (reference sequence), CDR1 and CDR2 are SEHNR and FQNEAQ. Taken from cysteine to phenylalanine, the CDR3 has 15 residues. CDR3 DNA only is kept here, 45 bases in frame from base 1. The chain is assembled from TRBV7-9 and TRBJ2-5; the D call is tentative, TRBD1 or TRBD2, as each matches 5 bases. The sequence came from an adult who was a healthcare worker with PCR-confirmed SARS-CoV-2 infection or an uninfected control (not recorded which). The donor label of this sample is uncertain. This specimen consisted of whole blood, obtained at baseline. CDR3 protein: CASSLGRFRDDPPNF. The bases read TGTGCCAGCAGCTTAGGTCGGTTCCGGGACGACCCTCCCAACTTC.